The sequence of this T cell receptor beta chain was determined in a study of blood T cell repertoires in COVID-19. In germline, CDR1 is KGHSH, CDR2 LQKENI. The CDR3 is 16 residues long. V was pared by 1 base and J by 0 bases, with 10 bases between. How the authors handled the data: For nucleated cells, counts were estimated from reference gene primer amplification. The table came from immunoSEQ multiplex PCR; TCRdb's copy has only in-frame clones and leaves some out. V and J calls and clone size follow that table, whereas D and trimming were derived from the DNA. The sample contains about 76,000 clones, over 85% of which appear only once.

J is TRBJ1-3 and V is TRBV18, with a tentative D call TRBD1 (6 bases). This clonotype was obtained from a middle-aged man with acute or convalescent COVID-19. The material sequenced was peripheral blood. CDR3 nucleotide sequence: TGTGCCAGCTCACCACAGGACAGCGTCTCTGGAAACACCATATATTTT. It yields the protein CASSPQDSVSGNTIYF.